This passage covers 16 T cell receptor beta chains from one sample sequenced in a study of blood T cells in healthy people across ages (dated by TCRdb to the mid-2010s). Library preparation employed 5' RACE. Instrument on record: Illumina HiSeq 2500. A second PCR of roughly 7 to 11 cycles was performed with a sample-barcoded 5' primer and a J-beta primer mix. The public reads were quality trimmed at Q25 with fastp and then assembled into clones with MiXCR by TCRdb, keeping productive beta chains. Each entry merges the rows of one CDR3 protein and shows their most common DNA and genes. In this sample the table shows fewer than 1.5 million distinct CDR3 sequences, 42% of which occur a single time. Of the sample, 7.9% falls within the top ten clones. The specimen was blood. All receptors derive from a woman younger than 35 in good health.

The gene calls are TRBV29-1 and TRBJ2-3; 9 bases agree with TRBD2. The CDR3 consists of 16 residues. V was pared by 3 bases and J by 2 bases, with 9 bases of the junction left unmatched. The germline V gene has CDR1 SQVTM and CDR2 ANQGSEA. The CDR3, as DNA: TGCAGCGTTGAGGGCTTAGCGGGAGCCACCACAGATACGCAGTATTTT. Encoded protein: CSVEGLAGATTDTQYF.

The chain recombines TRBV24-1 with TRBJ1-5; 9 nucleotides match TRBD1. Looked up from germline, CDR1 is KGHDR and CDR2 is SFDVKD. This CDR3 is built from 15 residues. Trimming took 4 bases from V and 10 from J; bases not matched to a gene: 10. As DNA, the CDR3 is TGTGCCACCAGTGACCGCCGGGACAGGGCTGGCCCCCAGCATTTT. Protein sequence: CATSDRRDRAGPQHF.

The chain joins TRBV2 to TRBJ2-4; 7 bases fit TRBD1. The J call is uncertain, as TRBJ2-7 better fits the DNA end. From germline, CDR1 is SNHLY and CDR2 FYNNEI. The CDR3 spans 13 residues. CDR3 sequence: CASSDGQAYEQYF. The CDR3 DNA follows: TGTGCCAGCAGTGATGGACAGGCTTACGAGCAGTACTTC.

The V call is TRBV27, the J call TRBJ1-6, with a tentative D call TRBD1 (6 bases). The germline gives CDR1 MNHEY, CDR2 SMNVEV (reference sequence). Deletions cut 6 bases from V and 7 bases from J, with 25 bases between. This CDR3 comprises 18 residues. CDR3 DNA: TGTGCCAGCAGCCCTCCCCGGACAGCGGGGATAAGGAATTCACCCCTCCACTTT. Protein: CASSPPRTAGIRNSPLHF.

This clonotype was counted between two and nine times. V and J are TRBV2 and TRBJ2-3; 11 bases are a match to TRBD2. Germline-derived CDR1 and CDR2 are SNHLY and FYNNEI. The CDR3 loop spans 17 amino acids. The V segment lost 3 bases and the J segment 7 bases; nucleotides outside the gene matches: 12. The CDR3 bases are TGTGCCAGCAGTGATAGCGCTAGCGGGGGGCACATCTATACGCAGTATTTT. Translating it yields CASSDSASGGHIYTQYF.

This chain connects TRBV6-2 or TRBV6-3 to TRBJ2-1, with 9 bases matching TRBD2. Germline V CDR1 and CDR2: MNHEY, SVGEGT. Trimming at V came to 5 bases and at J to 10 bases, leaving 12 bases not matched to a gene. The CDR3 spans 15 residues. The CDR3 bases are TGTGCCAGCAGTCCGGGACTAGCCTTCCGGGCGGAGCAGTTCTTC. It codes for CASSPGLAFRAEQFF.

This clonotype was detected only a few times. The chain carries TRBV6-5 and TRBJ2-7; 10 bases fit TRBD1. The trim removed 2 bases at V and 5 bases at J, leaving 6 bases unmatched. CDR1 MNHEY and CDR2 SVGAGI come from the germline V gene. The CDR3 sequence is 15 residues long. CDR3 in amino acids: CASSYNGQGVDEQYF. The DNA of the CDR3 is TGTGCCAGCAGTTACAACGGACAGGGGGTAGACGAGCAGTACTTC.

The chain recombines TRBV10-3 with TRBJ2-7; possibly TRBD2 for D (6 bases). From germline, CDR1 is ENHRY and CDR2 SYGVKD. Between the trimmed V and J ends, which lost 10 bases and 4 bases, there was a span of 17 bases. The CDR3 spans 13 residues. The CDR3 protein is CATAGSPGYEQYF. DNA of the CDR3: TGTGCCACCGCCGGGAGTCCGGGATACGAGCAGTACTTC.

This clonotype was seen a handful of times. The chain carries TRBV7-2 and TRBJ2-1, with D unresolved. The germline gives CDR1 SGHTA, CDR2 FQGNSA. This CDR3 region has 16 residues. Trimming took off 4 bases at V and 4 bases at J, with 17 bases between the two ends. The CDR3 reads CASSSPGDHLYNEQFF. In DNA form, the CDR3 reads TGTGCCAGCAGCTCCCCGGGCGACCACCTATACAATGAGCAGTTCTTC.

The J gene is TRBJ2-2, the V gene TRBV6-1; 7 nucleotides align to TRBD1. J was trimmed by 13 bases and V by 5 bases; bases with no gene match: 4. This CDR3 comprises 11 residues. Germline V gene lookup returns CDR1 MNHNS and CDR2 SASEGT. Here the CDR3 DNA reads TGTGCCAGCAGTAGGGACAGCGGGCTGTTTTTT. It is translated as CASSRDSGLFF.

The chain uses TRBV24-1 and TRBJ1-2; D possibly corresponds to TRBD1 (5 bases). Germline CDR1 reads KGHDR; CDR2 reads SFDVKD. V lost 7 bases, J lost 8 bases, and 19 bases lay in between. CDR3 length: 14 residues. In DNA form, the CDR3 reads TGTGCCACCAGGAGTGCCGGGACGACGAGAGGCTACACCTTC. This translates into CATRSAGTTRGYTF.

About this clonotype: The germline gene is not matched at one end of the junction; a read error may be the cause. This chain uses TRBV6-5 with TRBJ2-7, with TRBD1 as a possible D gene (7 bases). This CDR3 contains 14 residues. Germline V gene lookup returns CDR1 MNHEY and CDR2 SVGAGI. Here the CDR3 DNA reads TGTGCCAGCAGGTACTCTCGGAGGGGGCATGAGCAGTACTTC. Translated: CASRYSRRGHEQYF.

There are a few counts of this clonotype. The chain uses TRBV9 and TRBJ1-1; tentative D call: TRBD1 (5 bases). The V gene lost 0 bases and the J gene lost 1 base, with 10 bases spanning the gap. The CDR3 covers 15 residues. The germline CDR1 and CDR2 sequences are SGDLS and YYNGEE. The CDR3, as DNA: TGTGCCAGCAGCGTAGGACAGTGGCCGAACACTGAAGCTTTCTTT. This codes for CASSVGQWPNTEAFF.

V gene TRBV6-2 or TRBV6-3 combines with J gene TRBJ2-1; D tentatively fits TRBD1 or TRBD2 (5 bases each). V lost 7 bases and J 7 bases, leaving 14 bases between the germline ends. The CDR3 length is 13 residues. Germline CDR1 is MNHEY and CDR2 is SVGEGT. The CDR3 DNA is TGTGCCAGCAACACCGGGGCCGTGAATGAGCAGTTCTTC. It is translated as CASNTGAVNEQFF.

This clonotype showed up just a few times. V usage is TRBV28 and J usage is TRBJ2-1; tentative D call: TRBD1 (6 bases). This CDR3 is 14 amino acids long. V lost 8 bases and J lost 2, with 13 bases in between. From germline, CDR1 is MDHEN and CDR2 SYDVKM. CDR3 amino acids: CASGTAGAYNEQFF. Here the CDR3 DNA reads TGTGCCAGCGGCACCGCAGGGGCCTACAATGAGCAGTTCTTC. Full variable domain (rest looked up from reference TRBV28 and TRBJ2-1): DVKVTQSSRYLVKRTGEKVFLECVQDMDHENMFWYRQDPGLGLRLIYFSYDVKMKEKGDIPEGYSVSREKKERFSLILESASTNQTSMYLCASGTAGAYNEQFFGPGTRLTVL.

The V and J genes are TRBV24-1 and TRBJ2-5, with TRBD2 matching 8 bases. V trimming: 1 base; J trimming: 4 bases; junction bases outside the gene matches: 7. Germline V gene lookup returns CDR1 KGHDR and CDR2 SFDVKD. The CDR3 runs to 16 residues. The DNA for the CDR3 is TGTGCCACCAGTGATTTAACGGGAGGGGTCTCAGAGACCCAGTACTTC. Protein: CATSDLTGGVSETQYF.